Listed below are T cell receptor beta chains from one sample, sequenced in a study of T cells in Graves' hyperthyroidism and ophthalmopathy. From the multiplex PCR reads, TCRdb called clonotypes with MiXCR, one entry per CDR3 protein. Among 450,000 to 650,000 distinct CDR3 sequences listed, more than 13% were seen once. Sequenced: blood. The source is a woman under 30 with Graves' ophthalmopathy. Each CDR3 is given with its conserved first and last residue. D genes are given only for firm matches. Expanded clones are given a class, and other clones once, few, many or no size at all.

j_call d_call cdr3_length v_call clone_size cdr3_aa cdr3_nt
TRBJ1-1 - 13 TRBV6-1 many CASRYTLGGQAFF TGTGCCAGCAGATATACTCTGGGGGGGCAAGCTTTCTTT
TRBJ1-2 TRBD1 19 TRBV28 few CASSLPTQGAPDAVWGYTF TGTGCCAGCAGCCTTCCAACACAGGGGGCGCCGGATGCCGTTTGGGGCTACACCTTC
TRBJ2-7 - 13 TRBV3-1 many CASSPFLNYEQYF TGTGCCAGCAGCCCCTTTTTGAACTACGAGCAGTACTTC
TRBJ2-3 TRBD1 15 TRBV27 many CASSSGTVSTDTQYF TGTGCCAGCAGTTCCGGGACAGTTTCTACAGATACGCAGTATTTT
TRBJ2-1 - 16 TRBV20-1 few CSARGSWTKRYNEQFF TGCAGTGCTAGAGGGAGCTGGACAAAACGCTACAATGAGCAGTTCTTC
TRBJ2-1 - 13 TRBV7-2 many CASSLVRVNEQFF TGTGCCAGCAGCTTAGTTAGGGTAAATGAGCAGTTCTTC
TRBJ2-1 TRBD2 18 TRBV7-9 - CASSSSRIGTSGRNEQFF TGTGCCAGCAGCTCGAGCCGCATCGGGACTAGCGGGAGGAATGAGCAGTTCTTC
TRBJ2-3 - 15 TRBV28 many CASPPLAGDGDTQYF TGTGCCAGCCCTCCATTGGCCGGTGACGGGGATACGCAGTATTTT
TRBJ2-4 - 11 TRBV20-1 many CSVLGKNIQYF TGCAGTGTTCTAGGCAAAAACATTCAGTACTTC
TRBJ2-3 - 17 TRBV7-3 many CASSLYRTHESTDTQYF TGTGCCAGCAGCCTCTACCGGACCCACGAGAGCACAGATACGCAGTATTTT
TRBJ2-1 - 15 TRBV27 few CASSSPLEKYNEQFF TGTGCCAGCAGTTCCCCCTTAGAAAAATACAATGAGCAGTTCTTC
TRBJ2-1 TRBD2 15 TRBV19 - CASSPQGGLAVRQFF TGTGCCAGTAGTCCCCAAGGGGGACTAGCGGTGCGACAGTTCTTC
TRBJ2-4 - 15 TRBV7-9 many CASRASGVAKNIQYF TGTGCCAGCCGGGCCTCGGGGGTGGCCAAAAACATTCAGTACTTC
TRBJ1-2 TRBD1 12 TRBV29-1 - CSAPGQNYGYTF TGCAGCGCCCCGGGACAGAACTATGGCTACACCTTC
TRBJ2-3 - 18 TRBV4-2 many CASSPIDRGPSGTDTQYF TGTGCCAGCAGCCCAATCGACAGAGGGCCGTCAGGCACAGATACGCAGTATTTT
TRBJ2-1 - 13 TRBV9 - CASSGQGIVSKFF TGTGCCAGCAGCGGGCAGGGGATCGTAAGCAAGTTCTTC
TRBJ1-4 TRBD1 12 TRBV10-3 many CAAQGNGEKLFF TGTGCCGCACAGGGGAATGGGGAAAAACTGTTTTTT
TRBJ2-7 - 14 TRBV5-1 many CASSFAGVLNEQYF TGCGCCAGCAGCTTCGCAGGGGTCTTGAACGAGCAGTACTTC
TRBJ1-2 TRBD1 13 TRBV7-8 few CASSFRTGNGYTF TGTGCCAGCAGCTTTAGGACAGGGAATGGCTACACCTTC
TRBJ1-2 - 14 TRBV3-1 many CASSQVEPNYGYTF TGTGCCAGCAGCCAAGTGGAGCCAAACTATGGCTACACCTTC
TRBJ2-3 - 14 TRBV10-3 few CASRDIPRPDTQYF TGTGCCAGCCGGGACATCCCTCGCCCAGATACGCAGTATTTT
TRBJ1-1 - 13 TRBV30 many CAWSVDADTEAFF TGTGCCTGGAGTGTTGACGCCGACACTGAAGCTTTCTTT
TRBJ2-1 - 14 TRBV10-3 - CAHKARIGSREQFF TGTGCCCACAAAGCCCGGATAGGGAGTCGGGAGCAGTTCTTC
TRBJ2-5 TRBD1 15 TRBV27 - CASSLLQGAQETQYF TGTGCCAGCAGTTTGCTCCAGGGGGCTCAAGAGACCCAGTACTTC
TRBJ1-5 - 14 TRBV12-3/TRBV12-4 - CASSLGIHNQPQHF TGTGCCAGCAGTTTGGGGATCCACAATCAGCCCCAGCATTTT
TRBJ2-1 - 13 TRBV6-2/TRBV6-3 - CASTLNSYNEQFF TGTGCCAGCACCCTTAATTCTTACAATGAGCAGTTCTTC
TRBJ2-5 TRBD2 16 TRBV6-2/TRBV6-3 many CASSHFGLAGGETQYF TGTGCCAGCAGTCACTTCGGACTAGCGGGCGGAGAGACCCAGTACTTC
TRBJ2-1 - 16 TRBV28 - CASSFIEPSFYNERFF TGTGCCAGCAGTTTTATCGAGCCCTCATTTTACAATGAGCGGTTCTTC